Listed below are T cell receptor beta chains from one sample, sequenced in a study of cytomegalovirus exposure and HLA in healthy donors. Some clones are missing from TCRdb's copy, which holds only in-frame ones; the method was immunoSEQ multiplex PCR. The sample carries more than 110,000 clones, roughly 9.7% recorded once. The sequenced sample was PBMCs. All receptors derive from a man aged 50-60 years in good health and CMV-seronegative. Each CDR3 is given with its conserved first and last residue. The order of the fields is J gene, CDR3 length, V gene, clone size, D gene, CDR3 protein, CDR3 DNA. The D gene is left open where the match is weak. Some rows mark clone size as missing; the rest say once, few, many or name a class of expanded clone.

j_call: TRBJ2-2; cdr3_length: 15; v_call: TRBV5-6; clone_size: few; d_call: TRBD1; cdr3_aa: CASSLGQGAGGELFF; cdr3_nt: TGTGCCAGCAGCCTAGGACAGGGGGCAGGCGGGGAGCTGTTTTTT
j_call: TRBJ2-1; cdr3_length: 15; v_call: TRBV7-9; clone_size: few; d_call: TRBD2; cdr3_aa: CASSLERGIHNEQFF; cdr3_nt: TGTGCCAGCAGCTTGGAGCGGGGTATCCACAATGAGCAGTTCTTC
j_call: TRBJ2-7; cdr3_length: 16; v_call: TRBV28; clone_size: few; d_call: TRBD2; cdr3_aa: CASSFSAGLAQSEQYF; cdr3_nt: TGTGCCAGCAGTTTCTCGGCGGGACTAGCCCAATCCGAGCAGTACTTC
j_call: TRBJ2-7; cdr3_length: 15; v_call: TRBV2; clone_size: .; d_call: .; cdr3_aa: CASSEARGRTYEQYF; cdr3_nt: TGTGCCAGCAGTGAAGCGCGGGGACGAACCTACGAGCAGTACTTC
j_call: TRBJ2-1; cdr3_length: 16; v_call: TRBV28; clone_size: .; d_call: TRBD2; cdr3_aa: CASSSASGGSYNEQFF; cdr3_nt: TGTGCCAGCAGTTCCGCTAGCGGGGGCTCCTACAATGAGCAGTTCTTC
j_call: TRBJ2-7; cdr3_length: 16; v_call: TRBV6-1; clone_size: .; d_call: TRBD1; cdr3_aa: CASSAAAVQGAYEQYF; cdr3_nt: TGTGCCAGCAGTGCGGCCGCCGTACAGGGGGCTTACGAGCAGTACTTC
j_call: TRBJ2-7; cdr3_length: 17; v_call: TRBV10-3; clone_size: .; d_call: TRBD2; cdr3_aa: CAISDPAGRGRLYEQYF; cdr3_nt: TGTGCCATCAGTGACCCCGCGGGGCGCGGGAGATTGTACGAGCAGTACTTC
j_call: TRBJ1-2; cdr3_length: 15; v_call: TRBV28; clone_size: .; d_call: .; cdr3_aa: CASTPGGGRGYGYTF; cdr3_nt: TGTGCCAGCACTCCCGGGGGGGGTCGCGGCTATGGCTACACCTTC
j_call: TRBJ2-1; cdr3_length: 15; v_call: TRBV5-5; clone_size: few; d_call: TRBD2; cdr3_aa: CASSRPGGSYNEQFF; cdr3_nt: TGTGCCAGCAGCCGTCCGGGGGGTTCCTACAATGAGCAGTTCTTC
j_call: TRBJ2-5; cdr3_length: 14; v_call: TRBV5-1; clone_size: .; d_call: TRBD1; cdr3_aa: CASSFGTGERAQYF; cdr3_nt: TGCGCCAGCAGCTTTGGGACAGGGGAAAGGGCCCAGTACTTC
j_call: TRBJ2-5; cdr3_length: 15; v_call: TRBV6-1; clone_size: few; d_call: .; cdr3_aa: CASSESRGRQGTQYF; cdr3_nt: TGTGCCAGCAGTGAGTCGCGGGGGCGCCAAGGGACCCAGTACTTC
j_call: TRBJ2-3; cdr3_length: 16; v_call: TRBV18; clone_size: few; d_call: TRBD2; cdr3_aa: CASSLGTSGRGDTQYF; cdr3_nt: TGTGCCAGCTCACTCGGGACTAGCGGGCGGGGAGATACGCAGTATTTT
j_call: TRBJ1-2; cdr3_length: 14; v_call: TRBV9; clone_size: few; d_call: .; cdr3_aa: CASSPDGLTYGYTF; cdr3_nt: TGTGCCAGCAGCCCAGATGGACTTACTTATGGCTACACCTTC
j_call: TRBJ1-2; cdr3_length: 15; v_call: TRBV6-1; clone_size: few; d_call: .; cdr3_aa: CASSEFITNAGGYTF; cdr3_nt: TGTGCCAGCAGTGAATTCATAACTAACGCGGGCGGCTACACCTTC
j_call: TRBJ1-2; cdr3_length: 12; v_call: TRBV30; clone_size: .; d_call: .; cdr3_aa: CAWSLTPGGYTF; cdr3_nt: TGTGCCTGGAGTTTGACCCCGGGGGGCTACACCTTC
j_call: TRBJ1-1; cdr3_length: 13; v_call: TRBV6-5; clone_size: .; d_call: .; cdr3_aa: CASKESRVTRAFF; cdr3_nt: TGTGCCAGCAAAGAATCGAGGGTGACGAGAGCTTTCTTT
j_call: TRBJ2-1; cdr3_length: 15; v_call: TRBV13; clone_size: few; d_call: .; cdr3_aa: CASSLVGLSYNEQFF; cdr3_nt: TGTGCCAGCAGCTTAGTAGGACTCTCCTACAATGAGCAGTTCTTC
j_call: TRBJ2-2; cdr3_length: 14; v_call: TRBV5-1; clone_size: few; d_call: TRBD2; cdr3_aa: CASSERENTGELFF; cdr3_nt: TGCGCCAGCAGCGAGCGGGAGAACACCGGGGAGCTGTTTTTT
j_call: TRBJ2-1; cdr3_length: 16; v_call: TRBV7-2; clone_size: few; d_call: .; cdr3_aa: CASSLAPTSAHNEQFF; cdr3_nt: TGTGCCAGCAGCTTAGCCCCGACTAGTGCCCACAATGAGCAGTTCTTC
j_call: TRBJ2-2; cdr3_length: 15; v_call: TRBV6-5; clone_size: few; d_call: .; cdr3_aa: CASSYGSGIAGELFF; cdr3_nt: TGTGCCAGCAGTTATGGTAGCGGCATCGCCGGGGAGCTGTTTTTT
j_call: TRBJ1-5; cdr3_length: 14; v_call: TRBV28; clone_size: .; d_call: .; cdr3_aa: CASSPQTGNQPQHF; cdr3_nt: TGTGCCAGCAGTCCGCAGACAGGCAATCAGCCCCAGCATTTT
j_call: TRBJ1-6; cdr3_length: 15; v_call: TRBV6-1; clone_size: .; d_call: .; cdr3_aa: CATSPRGARNSPLHF; cdr3_nt: TGTGCCACTTCGCCCCGGGGGGCGCGAAATTCACCCCTCCACTTT
j_call: TRBJ2-1; cdr3_length: 15; v_call: TRBV28; clone_size: few; d_call: TRBD2; cdr3_aa: CASSSQRESYNEQFF; cdr3_nt: TGTGCCAGCAGTTCCCAGCGGGAGTCCTACAATGAGCAGTTCTTC
j_call: TRBJ2-1; cdr3_length: 15; v_call: TRBV19; clone_size: few; d_call: TRBD2; cdr3_aa: CASSEGGAGENEQFF; cdr3_nt: TGTGCCAGTAGTGAGGGAGGAGCGGGAGAGAATGAGCAGTTCTTC
j_call: TRBJ2-7; cdr3_length: 16; v_call: TRBV25-1; clone_size: .; d_call: .; cdr3_aa: CASSDPLRGTRGEQYF; cdr3_nt: TGTGCCAGCAGTGACCCCTTGAGGGGGACCCGCGGCGAGCAGTACTTC
j_call: TRBJ2-7; cdr3_length: 14; v_call: TRBV5-6; clone_size: few; d_call: TRBD2; cdr3_aa: CASSFIGGGYEQYF; cdr3_nt: TGTGCCAGCAGCTTCATCGGGGGGGGCTACGAGCAGTACTTC
j_call: TRBJ1-1; cdr3_length: 14; v_call: TRBV19; clone_size: .; d_call: .; cdr3_aa: CASKVKSDITEAFF; cdr3_nt: TGTGCCAGTAAGGTTAAGAGCGATATTACTGAAGCTTTCTTT
j_call: TRBJ1-5; cdr3_length: 13; v_call: TRBV27; clone_size: .; d_call: .; cdr3_aa: CASRTRDLEPQHF; cdr3_nt: TGTGCCAGCAGAACCAGGGATTTGGAGCCCCAGCATTTT
j_call: TRBJ1-2; cdr3_length: 14; v_call: TRBV19; clone_size: .; d_call: .; cdr3_aa: CASSSTGSNYGYTF; cdr3_nt: TGTGCCAGTAGTTCAACAGGTTCCAACTATGGCTACACCTTC
j_call: TRBJ1-4; cdr3_length: 15; v_call: TRBV5-1; clone_size: few; d_call: .; cdr3_aa: CASSLGGGKGEKLFF; cdr3_nt: TGCGCCAGCAGCTTGGGGGGCGGGAAGGGCGAAAAACTGTTTTTT
j_call: TRBJ1-3; cdr3_length: 15; v_call: TRBV18; clone_size: few; d_call: .; cdr3_aa: CASSPGGNSGNTIYF; cdr3_nt: TGTGCCAGCTCACCAGGCGGTAACTCTGGAAACACCATATATTTT
j_call: TRBJ1-2; cdr3_length: 16; v_call: TRBV2; clone_size: .; d_call: TRBD1; cdr3_aa: CASRPTTGVPNYGYTF; cdr3_nt: TGTGCCAGCAGACCAACCACAGGGGTCCCTAACTATGGCTACACCTTC
j_call: TRBJ1-6; cdr3_length: 16; v_call: TRBV6-4; clone_size: .; d_call: .; cdr3_aa: CASSDYQQGPNSPLHF; cdr3_nt: TGTGCCAGCAGTGACTACCAACAGGGTCCTAATTCACCCCTCCACTTT
j_call: TRBJ1-4; cdr3_length: 19; v_call: TRBV30; clone_size: .; d_call: .; cdr3_aa: CAWSVLGPMRNPTNEKLFF; cdr3_nt: TGTGCCTGGAGTGTACTGGGCCCCATGCGAAATCCAACTAATGAAAAACTGTTTTTT
j_call: TRBJ2-7; cdr3_length: 14; v_call: TRBV7-2; clone_size: .; d_call: .; cdr3_aa: CASSLVIQVYEQYF; cdr3_nt: TGTGCCAGCAGCTTAGTAATACAAGTATACGAGCAGTACTTC
j_call: TRBJ2-7; cdr3_length: 13; v_call: TRBV9; clone_size: .; d_call: .; cdr3_aa: CASSVAGYHEQYF; cdr3_nt: TGTGCCAGCAGCGTAGCAGGGTACCACGAGCAGTACTTC
j_call: TRBJ2-1; cdr3_length: 13; v_call: TRBV6-5; clone_size: .; d_call: .; cdr3_aa: CASSYGGYNEQFF; cdr3_nt: TGTGCCAGCAGTTACGGCGGGTACAATGAGCAGTTCTTC
j_call: TRBJ2-7; cdr3_length: 13; v_call: TRBV14; clone_size: few; d_call: .; cdr3_aa: CASSQPGFGEQYF; cdr3_nt: TGTGCCAGCAGCCAACCCGGGTTTGGCGAGCAGTACTTC
j_call: TRBJ2-7; cdr3_length: 15; v_call: TRBV6-6; clone_size: few; d_call: TRBD1; cdr3_aa: CASSYAGQGIYEQYF; cdr3_nt: TGTGCCAGCAGTTACGCGGGACAGGGGATCTACGAGCAGTACTTC
j_call: TRBJ1-5; cdr3_length: 14; v_call: TRBV6-5; clone_size: few; d_call: .; cdr3_aa: CASSPGGSNQPQHF; cdr3_nt: TGTGCCAGCAGCCCCGGGGGTAGCAATCAGCCCCAGCATTTT
j_call: TRBJ2-7; cdr3_length: 15; v_call: TRBV7-9; clone_size: .; d_call: .; cdr3_aa: CASSLIPRSSYEQYF; cdr3_nt: TGTGCCAGCAGCCTTATCCCTCGTAGCTCCTACGAGCAGTACTTC
j_call: TRBJ2-1; cdr3_length: 14; v_call: TRBV7-9; clone_size: few; d_call: TRBD2; cdr3_aa: CASSPLTSGEEQFF; cdr3_nt: TGTGCCAGCAGCCCCCTGACTAGCGGGGAGGAGCAGTTCTTC